This TCR beta chain was found in a study of T cells in Graves' hyperthyroidism and ophthalmopathy. This clonotype has a handful of counts. Antigen unknown. The germline V gene encodes CDR1 MGHRA and CDR2 YSYEKL. J was trimmed by 3 bases and V by 3 bases; bases with no gene match: 7. This CDR3 is built from 17 residues. Findings of the study overall: In the blood, most expanded thyroid clonotypes above 0.001 appeared as well. It was a median about seven months before onset that the model predicted ophthalmopathy.

The CDR3 regions of TCR beta were amplified from RNA transcripts. HTBI primers drove first-round RT-PCR of the TCR CDR3. TCRdb redid the calling of the multiplex PCR reads with MiXCR, one entry per CDR3 protein. The data show roughly 170,000 distinct CDR3 sequences, about a sixth seen once. V and J are TRBV4-1 and TRBJ1-4; 10 nucleotides align to TRBD1. The receptor was isolated from a woman aged 50 to 65 with Graves' hyperthyroidism. Sequenced: blood. In DNA form, the CDR3 reads TGCGCCAGCAGCCAGGGTGACAGGGGGCCTGCTAATGAAAAACTGTTTTTT. It translates to CASSQGDRGPANEKLFF.